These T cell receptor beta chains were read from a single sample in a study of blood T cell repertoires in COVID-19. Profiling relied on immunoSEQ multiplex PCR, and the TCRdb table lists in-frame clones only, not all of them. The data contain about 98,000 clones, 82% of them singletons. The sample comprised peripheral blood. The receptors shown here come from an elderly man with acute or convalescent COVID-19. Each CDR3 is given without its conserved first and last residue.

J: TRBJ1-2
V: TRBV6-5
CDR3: ASRLQGSYGYT

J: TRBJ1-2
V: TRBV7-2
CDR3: ASSPGTGLVGGYT

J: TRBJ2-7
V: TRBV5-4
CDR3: ASSAMGLYEQY

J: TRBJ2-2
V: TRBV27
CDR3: ASSLWEIGELF

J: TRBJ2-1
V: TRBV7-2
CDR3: ASSFRATAGVISYNEQF

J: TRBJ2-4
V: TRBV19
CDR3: ASSPGTGGSPDIQY

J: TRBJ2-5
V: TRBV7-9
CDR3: VSSLRNRVRETQY

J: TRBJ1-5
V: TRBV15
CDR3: ATSREQGNNQPQH

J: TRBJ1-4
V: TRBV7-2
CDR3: ASSFNRGTAEKLF

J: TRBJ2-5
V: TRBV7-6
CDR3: ASSSTGLGLETQY

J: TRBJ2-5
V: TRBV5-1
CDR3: ASSFSIQETQY

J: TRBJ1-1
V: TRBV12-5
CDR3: ASAPRVKTGVNTEAF

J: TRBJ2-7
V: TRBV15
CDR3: ATSTLSIPTSGQGAHEQY

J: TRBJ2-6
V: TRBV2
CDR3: ASAESSGANVLT

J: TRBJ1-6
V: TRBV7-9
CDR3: ASRPDKSSYNSPLH

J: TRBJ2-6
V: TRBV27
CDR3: ASSRQGGYSGANVLT

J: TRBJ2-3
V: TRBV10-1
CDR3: ASSEWGPDTQY

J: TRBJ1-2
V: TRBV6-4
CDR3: ASSEEAALGGYT

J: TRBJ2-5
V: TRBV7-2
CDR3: ASSERASGGETQY

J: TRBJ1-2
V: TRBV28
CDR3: ASSLIRDRGDYGYT

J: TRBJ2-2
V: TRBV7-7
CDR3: ASSPDPSGGAGGELF

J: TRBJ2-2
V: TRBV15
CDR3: ATSRGPNTGELF

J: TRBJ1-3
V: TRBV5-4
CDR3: ASSSSQGSLGTIY

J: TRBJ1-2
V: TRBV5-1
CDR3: ASSLAGYGYT

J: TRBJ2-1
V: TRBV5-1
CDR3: ASSLDGQGSYNEQF

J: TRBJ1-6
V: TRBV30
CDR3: AWSPRTGYSPLH

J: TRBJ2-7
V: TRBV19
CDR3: ASSTAGGQTYEQY

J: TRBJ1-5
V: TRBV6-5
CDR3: ASSYGQGANQPQH

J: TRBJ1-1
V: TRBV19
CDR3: ASSRQGMNTEAF

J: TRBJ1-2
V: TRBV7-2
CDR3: ASSKGETGGGYT

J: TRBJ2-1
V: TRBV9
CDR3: ASTPSGGWNEQF

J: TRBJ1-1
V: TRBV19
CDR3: ASSTDPSGGTEAF

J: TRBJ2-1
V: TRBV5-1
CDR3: ASRVDSGAPYNEQF

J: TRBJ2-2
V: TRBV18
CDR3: ASSPLDRAGGELF

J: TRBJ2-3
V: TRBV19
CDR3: ASSLGLAGGPDTQY